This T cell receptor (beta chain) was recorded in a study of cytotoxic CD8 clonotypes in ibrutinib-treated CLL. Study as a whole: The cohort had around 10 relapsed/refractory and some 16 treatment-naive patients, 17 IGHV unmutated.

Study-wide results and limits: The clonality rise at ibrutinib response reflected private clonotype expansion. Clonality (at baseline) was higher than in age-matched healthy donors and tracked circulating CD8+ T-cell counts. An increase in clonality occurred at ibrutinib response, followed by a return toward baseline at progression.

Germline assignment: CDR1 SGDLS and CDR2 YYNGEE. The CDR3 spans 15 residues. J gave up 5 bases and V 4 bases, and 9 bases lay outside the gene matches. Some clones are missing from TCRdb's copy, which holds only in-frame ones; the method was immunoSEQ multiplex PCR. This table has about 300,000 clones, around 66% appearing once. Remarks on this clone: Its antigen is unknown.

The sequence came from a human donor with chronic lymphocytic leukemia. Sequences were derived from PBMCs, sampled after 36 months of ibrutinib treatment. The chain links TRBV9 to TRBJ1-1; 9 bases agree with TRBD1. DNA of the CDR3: TGTGCCAGCAGCTCCCTGGACAGGGGTGAAACTGAAGCTTTCTTT. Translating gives CASSSLDRGETEAFF.